This entry describes one T cell receptor (beta chain). Its specific antigen is unknown. No per-base quality is available; no much larger clone lies one base away. This entry is derived from a study of cytomegalovirus exposure and HLA in healthy donors (dated by TCRdb to 2017 to 2019). Regarding the study in general: According to an earlier analysis of several hundred of the donors, about 179 million T cells yielded approximately 120 million unique TCR beta sequences and roughly 280 Gb of sequence data. About 300 gigabases of sequencing data and approximately 92 million unique TCR sequences made up an early release that covered several hundred HLA-typed donors. Among the roughly 400 genotyped donors, around 81% belonged to the genetic ancestry cluster associated with self-reported Caucasian donors. The study was designed to test whether signatures of past pathogen exposure could be identified by cataloging public T cell receptors. Using immunosequencing, the study profiled T cell repertoires from about 620 subjects and related those repertoires to cytomegalovirus serostatus. Besides the first cohort of 500 to 700 subjects, a separate validation cohort made up of roughly 120 different subjects was used. To predict cytomegalovirus infection status, the study combined high-throughput TCR immunosequencing, statistical association of individual TCRs with disease status, and machine learning. In a later analysis, previously published TCR beta repertoires from several hundred donors were re-analyzed and high-resolution HLA genotyping was added so that TCR occurrence patterns could be studied. Rather than using new phenotypic data, the later analysis identified candidate immune exposures from TCR beta sequences and from how often those sequences occurred across donors. In an earlier analysis of roughly 600 of the donors, high-throughput TCR beta sequencing was used to judge whether each TCR beta V gene segment behaved as functional or pseudogenic. Alongside the repertoire data, information on donor age, sex, ethnicity and CMV serostatus was compiled. Genome-wide SNP genotypes for about 60% of the roughly 700 donors were used in a later genetic analysis, which treated that subset as a discovery cohort. Every repertoire in the discovery cohort had been generated on one and the same sequencing platform. Both class I and class II loci were covered by HLA typing, at four-digit resolution. Typing coverage differed by locus: A, B, C, DRB1 and DQB1 were typed in about 629-630 donors, DQA1 in approximately 520, DPA1 in around 600, and DPB1 in around 440. A handful of DR-DQ haplotypes were treated as single units for association and clustering because of strong linkage in the cohort. Among around 400 genotyped donors of the cohort, an average of approximately 230,000 unique TCR beta nucleotide sequences were sequenced per donor, about a sixth of them non-productive.

The library was produced with the immunoSEQ multiplex PCR assay. For the multiplex PCR, a mixture combining 60 forward primers for TCR Vbeta segments and 13 reverse primers for TCR Jbeta segments was used. The CDR3 region of rearranged TCR beta genes was amplified from genomic DNA with a multiplex PCR assay. The amplified TCR beta libraries were sequenced on the Illumina HiSeq System as 87-base-pair reads. From the authors' description of their analysis: Across the 500 to 850 repertoires, a later analysis counted approximately 83 million unique TCR beta chains, roughly 11 million of which were shared by at least two donors. A nearest-neighbor algorithm error-corrected the raw reads and collapsed the reads into unique sequences, merging closely related sequences to remove PCR and sequencing errors. To assign V, D and J gene segments, CDR3 sequences were aligned to IMGT reference sequences. For a sequence to be retained, a match of at least six nucleotides to both a V gene segment and a J gene segment was required. A rearrangement counted as productive if the CDR3 had no stop codons and remained in frame with V and J, and every other rearrangement counted as non-productive. Following IMGT convention, CDR3 was defined as the stretch from the second conserved V-encoded cysteine to the conserved J-encoded phenylalanine. The earlier analysis of about 610 of the donors excluded any sequence lacking an unambiguous match to a single V gene segment. An earlier analysis of under 750 of the donors called V segments functional above 56.7% productive rearrangements and segregating when the between-donor standard deviation exceeded 5%. A statistical classification framework was built for diagnosing cytomegalovirus status from the catalog of TCR beta chain sequences. In a later analysis, TCR nucleotide sequences were compared against IMGT/GENE-DB human TR gene sequences so that V and J genes could be assigned. A later analysis assigned CDR3 sequences and most-parsimonious VDJ recombination scenarios with the TCRdist pipeline. A later analysis defined each TCR beta chain by its CDR3 amino acid sequence plus V-gene family, and excluded reads lacking a unique V-gene family. As a way to deal with suspected cross-contamination and a sequencing artifact, a later analysis dropped nearly 600 nucleotide sequences that were highly shared and had low generation probability. For each public chain, a later analysis derived a clonal expansion index from normalized ranks of inferred template counts within each repertoire. In a later analysis, generation probabilities were computed using a VDJ recombination model fitted to out-of-frame rearrangements, and the results were checked against IGoR. In a later analysis, hypergeometric tests were used to score TCR-TCR, TCR-HLA and TCR-CMV co-occurrence, with a repertoire-size bias correction applied to TCR pairs. To estimate false discovery rates, a later analysis permuted the HLA or CMV assignments 20 times. In a later analysis, co-occurring TCRs were grouped using DBSCAN, with TCRdist sequence similarity added in when clustering inside HLA-allele-positive subsets. Repertoires with fewer than 30,000 or more than 120,000 public chains were left out of co-occurrence clustering, as were about five repertoires with anomalous nucleotide sharing. Imported from immuneACCESS, the table was reduced by TCRdb to in-frame sequences with V and J called. These copies leave out some clones; in studies compared against another copy, an unresolved V gene accounts for under half, and the cause of the remainder is not known. From that table come the V and J calls and clone size; the DNA was used to work out D and trimming. The sample yields approximately 190,000 clones; approximately 78% were counted once. 0.8% of the sample is held by the ten biggest clonotypes.

After removal of 5 bases from V and 2 bases from J, the junction retains 5 bases not matched to a gene. The germline V gene specifies SGHRS as CDR1 and YFSETQ as CDR2. The cysteine opens and the phenylalanine closes a CDR3 of 15 amino acids. Left in the record is the CDR3 DNA by itself, 45 bases read in frame from the first base. In total, approximately 700 healthy bone marrow donors made up the cohort. All cohort members were sampled while nominally healthy, although unrecorded immune exposures were likely present. The donor tested CMV seronegative, placing the donor among the 300 to 400 seronegative members of the cohort. Each donor provided a peripheral blood sample, and peripheral blood mononuclear cells were used for TCR beta sequencing. The Qiagen DNeasy Blood Extraction Kit was used to extract genomic DNA from the blood cell samples. General study outcomes and caveats: Compared with the approximately 670-donor mean, donors in an Asian-associated ancestry cluster had fewer N-insertions in productive TCRs, according to a later genetic analysis. Correlated functional status among segregating V segments might reflect linkage disequilibrium, but an unknown experimental factor could not be ruled out. The earlier analysis of 587 of the donors excluded some 15 rarely observed V segments, including chromosome 9 orphons, because counts were too low. Three of the identified cytomegalovirus-associated TCR beta chains were confirmed in vitro to be specific for cytomegalovirus antigens. A later analysis associated 15,000 to 20,000 TCR beta sequences with specific HLA alleles at a false discovery rate of 0.05. CMV serostatus was the only immune exposure information available for the cohort. A cluster of highly shared sequence variants was judged likely to be a technical artifact of the sequencing pipeline. According to a later analysis, most CMV-associated TCR beta chains appeared to be HLA-restricted, and the HLA associations seemed to be driven largely by CMV exposure. An association between a missense DCLRE1C variant and V-gene and J-gene trimming of TCR beta chains was found in a later genetic analysis and replicated in an independent cohort. In an earlier analysis of about 550 of the donors, most TCR beta V segments were observed in productive rearrangements about 90% or about 30% of the time, broadly matching IMGT annotations. Only TCR beta chains were sequenced in this cohort, and the absence of alpha or paired-chain data limited detectable features. In a later analysis, HLA-associated TCR beta chains showed more clonal expansion and lower generation probabilities than non-associated chains that were equally common. The study listed approximately 160 TCR beta chains as associated with cytomegalovirus. Across donors, most TCR sequences were observed very rarely, whereas some public TCRs were present in many individuals. Several of the top co-occurrence clusters appeared to be linked to parvovirus B19, influenza, CMV and Epstein-Barr virus, according to a later analysis. The authors suggested that the approach could potentially be extended to other disease states and immunological phenotypes. A further reported finding was that TCR beta sequences accurately predicted the HLA-A and HLA-B alleles for most subjects in the first cohort. A later analysis found that TCR association rates varied across HLA loci, with DRB1 alleles showing the most associated TCRs and HLA-C alleles the fewest. Strong co-occurrence of HLA alleles, especially DR and DQ, made assigning TCR associations to individual alleles difficult. HLA typing was unavailable for some donors at each locus, so association tests used only the typed subset. Roughly uniform sequencing depth across donors was assumed in presence/absence analyses, although this assumption may not hold. Cytomegalovirus status was reported to be diagnosed by the classifier with high specificity and sensitivity in both the original and validation cohorts. Some IMGT-functional V segments, including TRBV6-2 and TRBV6-3, could not be told apart with the 87-base-pair reads, so those segments were excluded.

This chain joins TRBV5-1 to TRBJ1-3, and 9 junctional nucleotides match TRBD1. The TCR comes from a young woman in good health and CMV-seronegative. Sequencing was performed on PBMCs. The CDR3 amino acid sequence is: CASSPGQGTGNTIYF. At the DNA level, the sequence is TGCGCCAGCAGTCCAGGACAGGGGACTGGAAACACCATATATTTT. Extended through the reference TRBV5-1 and TRBJ1-3 proteins, this CDR3 yields the full variable domain: KAGVTQTPRYLIKTRGQQVTLSCSPISGHRSVSWYQQTPGQGLQFLFEYFSETQRNKGNFPGRFSGRQFSNSRSEMNVSTLELGDSALYLCASSPGQGTGNTIYFGEGSWLTVV.